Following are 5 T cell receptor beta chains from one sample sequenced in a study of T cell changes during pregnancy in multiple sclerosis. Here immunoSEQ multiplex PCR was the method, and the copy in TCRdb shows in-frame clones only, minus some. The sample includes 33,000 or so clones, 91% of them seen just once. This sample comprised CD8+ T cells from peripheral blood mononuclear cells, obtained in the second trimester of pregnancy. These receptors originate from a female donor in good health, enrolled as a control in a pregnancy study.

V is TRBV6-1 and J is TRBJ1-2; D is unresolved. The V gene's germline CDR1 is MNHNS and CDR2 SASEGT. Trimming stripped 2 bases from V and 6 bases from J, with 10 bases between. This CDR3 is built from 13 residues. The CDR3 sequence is CASSETTGNGYTF. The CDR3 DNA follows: TGTGCCAGCAGTGAAACGACGGGTAATGGCTACACCTTC.

CDR3 coding DNA: TGTGCCAGCAGCTTCGGGACAGGGGCCCTCGAGCAGTACTTC. Amino acids: CASSFGTGALEQYF. J is TRBJ2-7 and V is TRBV11-3; 10 positions match TRBD1. The germline V gene has CDR1 SGHNT and CDR2 YENEEA. V lost 3 bases and J lost 6; bases outside the gene matches: 5. This CDR3 has 14 amino acids.

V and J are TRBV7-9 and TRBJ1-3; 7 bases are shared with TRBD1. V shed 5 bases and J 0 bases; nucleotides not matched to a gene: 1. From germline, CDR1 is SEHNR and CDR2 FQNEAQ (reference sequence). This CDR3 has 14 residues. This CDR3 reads CASSRTGSGNTIYF. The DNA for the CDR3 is TGTGCCAGCAGCCGGACAGGCTCTGGAAACACCATATATTTT. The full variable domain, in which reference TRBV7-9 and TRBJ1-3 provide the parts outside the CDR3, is DTGVSQNPRHKITKRGQNVTFRCDPISEHNRLYWYRQTLGQGPEFLTYFQNEAQLEKSRLLSDRFSAERPKGSFSTLEIQRTEQGDSAMYLCASSRTGSGNTIYFGEGSWLTVV.

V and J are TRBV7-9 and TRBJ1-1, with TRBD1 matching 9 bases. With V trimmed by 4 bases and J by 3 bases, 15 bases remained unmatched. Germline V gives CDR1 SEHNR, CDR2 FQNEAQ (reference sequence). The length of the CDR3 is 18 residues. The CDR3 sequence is CASSSNRGRVKLDTEAFF. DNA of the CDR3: TGTGCCAGCAGCTCAAACAGGGGGCGCGTTAAATTGGACACTGAAGCTTTCTTT.

The CDR3 DNA reads TGCGCCAGCAGCTCGACAGGGGGAGAGGAGCCCCAGCATTTT. Its protein is CASSSTGGEEPQHF. The chain employs TRBV5-1 and TRBJ1-5; 9 bases agree with TRBD1. The CDR3 has 14 residues. The J segment lost 8 bases and the V segment lost 3 bases, leaving 6 bases of the junction unmatched. Germline CDR1 reads SGHRS; CDR2 reads YFSETQ.